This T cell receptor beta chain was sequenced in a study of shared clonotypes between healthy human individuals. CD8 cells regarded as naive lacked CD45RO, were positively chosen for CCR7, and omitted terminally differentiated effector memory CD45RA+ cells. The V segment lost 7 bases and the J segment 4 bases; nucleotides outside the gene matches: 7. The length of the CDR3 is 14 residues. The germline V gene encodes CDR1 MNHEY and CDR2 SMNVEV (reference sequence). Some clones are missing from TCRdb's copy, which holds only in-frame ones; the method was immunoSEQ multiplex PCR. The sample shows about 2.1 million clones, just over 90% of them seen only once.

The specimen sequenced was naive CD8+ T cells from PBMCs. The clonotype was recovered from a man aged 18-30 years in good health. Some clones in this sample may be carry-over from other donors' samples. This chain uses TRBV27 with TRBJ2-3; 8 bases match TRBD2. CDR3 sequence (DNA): TGTGCCAGCAATCCAGCGGGAGCTCCAGATACGCAGTATTTT. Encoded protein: CASNPAGAPDTQYF.